Listed below are T cell receptor beta chains from one sample, sequenced in a study of blood T cells in healthy people across ages. Using its own MiXCR run on the 5' RACE reads, TCRdb lists one record per CDR3 protein. The repertoire holds roughly 800,000 distinct CDR3 sequences, more than 45% seen once, with around 22% in the top ten. Sequences were obtained from blood. Receptors originate from a man aged 25-40 years in good health. Both conserved end residues are part of each CDR3. Each record gives: D gene, J gene, clone size, V gene, CDR3 protein, CDR3 DNA. The D gene is left open where the match is weak. Expanded clones are given a class, and other clones once, few, many or no size at all.

D: NA; J: TRBJ1-2; size: NA; V: TRBV20-1; CDR3: CSASRGGGYGYTF; DNA: TGCAGTGCTAGTCGCGGTGGAGGCTATGGCTACACCTTC
D: NA; J: TRBJ2-3; size: NA; V: TRBV6-6; CDR3: CASSHRTDTQYF; DNA: TGTGCCAGCAGTCACCGCACAGATACGCAGTATTTT
D: NA; J: TRBJ2-6; size: NA; V: TRBV6-2/TRBV6-3; CDR3: CATTSISGANVLTF; DNA: TGTGCCACCACCTCTATTTCTGGGGCCAACGTCCTGACTTTC
D: TRBD2; J: TRBJ2-5; size: few; V: TRBV20-1; CDR3: CSARDLLTSGLETQYF; DNA: TGCAGTGCTAGAGATCTCCTGACTAGCGGGTTAGAGACCCAGTACTTC
D: NA; J: TRBJ1-6; size: NA; V: TRBV20-1; CDR3: CSAPKTPTYNSPLHF; DNA: TGCAGTGCTCCAAAGACCCCAACCTATAATTCACCCCTCCACTTT
D: NA; J: TRBJ2-5; size: once; V: TRBV20-1; CDR3: CSARPTVGGLETQYF; DNA: TGCAGTGCTCGACCGACGGTCGGGGGGCTGGAGACCCAGTACTTC
D: NA; J: TRBJ1-6; size: NA; V: TRBV2; CDR3: CASSSDGGISPLHF; DNA: TGTGCCAGCAGTTCGGACGGCGGAATTTCACCCCTCCACTTT
D: NA; J: TRBJ2-7; size: few; V: TRBV5-6; CDR3: CASSSSVTRNVRVGSYEQYF; DNA: TGTGCCAGCAGCTCCAGCGTAACCCGAAACGTTAGGGTTGGCTCCTACGAGCAGTACTTC
D: NA; J: TRBJ2-3; size: NA; V: TRBV7-9; CDR3: CASSLSTFTDTQYF; DNA: TGTGCCAGCAGCTTATCAACCTTCACAGATACGCAGTATTTT
D: TRBD1; J: TRBJ1-6; size: NA; V: TRBV2; CDR3: CASDQGASPLHF; DNA: TGTGCCAGCGACCAGGGGGCTTCACCCCTCCACTTT
D: NA; J: TRBJ1-4; size: NA; V: TRBV7-2; CDR3: CASSLGEGEKLFF; DNA: TGTGCCAGCAGCTTAGGGGAGGGTGAAAAACTGTTTTTT
D: TRBD1; J: TRBJ2-7; size: NA; V: TRBV6-5; CDR3: CASRWSGGPYEQYF; DNA: TGTGCCAGCAGGTGGTCAGGGGGTCCCTACGAGCAGTACTTC
D: TRBD2; J: TRBJ2-5; size: NA; V: TRBV20-1; CDR3: CSARGLAGGETQYF; DNA: TGCAGTGCTAGGGGTCTAGCGGGAGGAGAGACCCAGTACTTC
D: NA; J: TRBJ2-5; size: few; V: TRBV12-3/TRBV12-4; CDR3: CATLSSDQESQYF; DNA: TGTGCCACCCTGTCTAGCGACCAAGAGTCCCAGTACTTC
D: TRBD1; J: TRBJ2-7; size: few; V: TRBV28; CDR3: CASSSLDRVEQYF; DNA: TGTGCCAGCAGTTCGCTGGACAGGGTTGAGCAGTACTTC
D: TRBD1; J: TRBJ1-2; size: NA; V: TRBV15; CDR3: CATSREPGQENYGYTF; DNA: TGTGCCACCAGCAGAGAACCGGGACAGGAGAACTATGGCTACACCTTC
D: NA; J: TRBJ2-7; size: few; V: TRBV10-3; CDR3: CAIKNRGGEGSSEQYF; DNA: TGTGCCATCAAAAACCGAGGGGGAGAGGGATCTAGCGAGCAGTACTTC
D: NA; J: TRBJ2-1; size: NA; V: TRBV7-2; CDR3: CASSLVAGRRNEQFF; DNA: TGTGCCAGCAGCTTAGTGGCGGGGAGAAGGAATGAGCAGTTCTTC
D: NA; J: TRBJ2-7; size: NA; V: TRBV30; CDR3: CAWSPRYEQYF; DNA: TGTGCCTGGAGTCCAAGGTACGAGCAGTACTTC
D: TRBD1; J: TRBJ1-2; size: few; V: TRBV29-1; CDR3: CSVPEKGTVGPWGYTF; DNA: TGCAGCGTTCCCGAAAAAGGGACAGTAGGACCGTGGGGCTACACCTTC
D: TRBD2; J: TRBJ2-1; size: NA; V: TRBV7-6; CDR3: CASSLVSREWYNEQFF; DNA: TGTGCCAGCAGCTTAGTGTCGCGGGAGTGGTACAATGAGCAGTTCTTC
D: NA; J: TRBJ2-1; size: NA; V: TRBV4-1; CDR3: CASSGVASFYDNEQFF; DNA: TGCGCCAGCAGTGGTGTAGCCTCCTTTTATGACAATGAGCAGTTCTTC
D: NA; J: TRBJ2-4; size: NA; V: TRBV30; CDR3: CAWSRVGDKNIQYF; DNA: TGTGCCTGGAGCCGGGTTGGGGACAAAAACATTCAGTACTTC
D: NA; J: TRBJ1-1; size: few; V: TRBV29-1; CDR3: CSVLRNTEAFF; DNA: TGCAGCGTTCTAAGGAACACTGAAGCTTTCTTT
D: NA; J: TRBJ1-1; size: once; V: TRBV7-2; CDR3: CASSLGGWPGAFF; DNA: TGTGCCAGCAGCTTAGGAGGGTGGCCGGGGGCTTTCTTT
D: NA; J: TRBJ2-3; size: NA; V: TRBV7-2; CDR3: CASGVRDPQYF; DNA: TGTGCCAGCGGCGTTCGGGATCCGCAGTATTTT
D: NA; J: TRBJ1-4; size: NA; V: TRBV7-2; CDR3: CASSLDRSLATNEKLFF; DNA: TGTGCCAGCAGCTTAGACAGGTCCCTTGCAACTAATGAAAAACTGTTTTTT
D: NA; J: TRBJ2-5; size: few; V: TRBV7-8; CDR3: CASSLVLPQETQYF; DNA: TGTGCCAGCAGCTTAGTACTACCCCAAGAGACCCAGTACTTC
D: TRBD1; J: TRBJ1-1; size: many; V: TRBV20-1; CDR3: CSARLRDRNTEAFF; DNA: TGCAGTGCTAGACTCCGGGACAGGAACACTGAAGCTTTCTTT
D: TRBD1; J: TRBJ1-6; size: NA; V: TRBV2; CDR3: CASSPDRGISPLHF; DNA: TGTGCCAGCAGTCCGGACAGGGGCATTTCACCCCTCCACTTT
D: NA; J: TRBJ2-1; size: once; V: TRBV4-3; CDR3: CASSQDPTNLYNEQFF; DNA: TGCGCCAGCAGCCAAGATCCGACTAACCTCTACAATGAGCAGTTCTTC
D: NA; J: TRBJ1-2; size: few; V: TRBV7-8; CDR3: CASSPRAATGHGYTF; DNA: TGTGCCAGCAGCCCCCGGGCCGCAACTGGGCATGGCTACACCTTC
D: NA; J: TRBJ2-1; size: NA; V: TRBV13; CDR3: CASSIGNNEQFF; DNA: TGTGCCAGCAGCATCGGAAACAATGAGCAGTTCTTC